The rows below give T cell receptor gamma chains drawn from one sample of a study of Vδ1+ human thymocytes. TCRdb re-called clones from the multiplex PCR reads using CATT. The data hold tens of thousands of gamma-chain clones, with around 21% observed a single time. Specimen: Vdelta1+ gamma-delta thymocytes from the thymus. All receptors derive from a girl under three years old who had congenital heart surgery. The CDR3 runs from the conserved cysteine through the conserved F or W.

V gene	J gene	CDR3 protein
TRGV4	TRGJ1/TRGJ2	CATWEFCSNYYKKLF
TRGV4	TRGJ1/TRGJ2	CATWDGPPNYYKKLF
TRGV2	TRGJ1/TRGJ2	CATWDVIGYKKLF
TRGV4	TRGJ1/TRGJ2	CATWDWRGYKKLF
TRGV4	TRGJ1/TRGJ2	CATWDRAGYRKLF
TRGV9	TRGJ1/TRGJ2	CALWEVTRNYYKKLF
TRGV4	TRGJ1/TRGJ2	CATWARDKKLF
TRGV2	TRGJ1/TRGJ2	CATWDSGGNYYKKLF
TRGV2	TRGJ1/TRGJ2	CATWDGHPLYYKKLF